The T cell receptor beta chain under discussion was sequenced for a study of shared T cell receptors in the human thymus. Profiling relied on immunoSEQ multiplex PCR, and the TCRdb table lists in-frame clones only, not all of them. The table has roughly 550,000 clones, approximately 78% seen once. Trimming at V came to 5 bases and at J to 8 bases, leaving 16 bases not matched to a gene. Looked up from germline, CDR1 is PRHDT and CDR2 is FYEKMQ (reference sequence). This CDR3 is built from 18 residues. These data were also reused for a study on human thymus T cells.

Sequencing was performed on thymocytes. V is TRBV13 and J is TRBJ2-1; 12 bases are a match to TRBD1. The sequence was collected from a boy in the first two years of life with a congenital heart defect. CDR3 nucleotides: TGTGCCAGCAGCCTGTCCCGGGACAGGGGGCCAACTACAGATGAGCAGTTCTTC. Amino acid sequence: CASSLSRDRGPTTDEQFF.